One sample yielded the 11 T cell receptor beta chains listed below, sequenced in a study of blood T cells in healthy people across ages. The use of a sample-barcoded 5' primer and a J-beta primer mix characterized a second PCR of 7 to 11 cycles. TCRdb independently ran MiXCR on the 5' RACE reads; one entry per CDR3 protein. The sample has about 730,000 distinct CDR3 sequences, roughly 44% seen once. Sequencing input: blood. These receptors were collected from an older woman in good health.

V and J are TRBV28 and TRBJ2-3, with 7 bases aligning to TRBD2. In germline, CDR1 is MDHEN, CDR2 SYDVKM. This CDR3 has 15 amino acids. After removal of 5 bases from V and 3 bases from J, the junction contained 8 bases not matched to a gene. This CDR3 reads CASSLGEGGTDTQYF. CDR3 DNA sequence: TGTGCCAGCAGTCTAGGGGAGGGTGGGACAGATACGCAGTATTTT.

This clonotype was recorded a few times. The rearrangement uses TRBV20-1 and TRBJ2-4; D assignment may be TRBD1 or TRBD2 (5 bases each). CDR1 and CDR2 (germline): DFQATT, SNEGSKA (reference sequence). The CDR3 contains 14 residues. Deletions cut 6 bases from V and 5 bases from J, with 17 bases between. In nucleotides, the CDR3 is TGCAGTGCCTACCGGTCTGGGGGAGAAAACATTCAGTACTTC. The encoded protein is CSAYRSGGENIQYF.

This clonotype has at least ten counts. The gene calls are TRBV7-9 and TRBJ2-4; maybe TRBD1 (6 bases). Germline values: CDR1 SEHNR, CDR2 FQNEAQ (reference sequence). This CDR3 is built from 16 residues. V shed 5 bases and J shed 3 bases, with 17 bases lying between them. The CDR3 is CASSSPTGSDKNIQYF. In DNA, the CDR3 is TGTGCCAGCAGCAGCCCTACAGGGTCGGACAAAAACATTCAGTACTTC.

In this sample, this clonotype turned up a few times. This chain connects TRBV5-8 to TRBJ1-2, with 8 bases that match TRBD1. V lost 4 bases, J lost 3 bases, and 5 bases stayed unmatched. The length of the CDR3 is 14 residues. The germline CDR1 and CDR2 sequences are SGHTS and YDEGEE. DNA of the CDR3: TGTGCCAGCAGCATCAGGGGGCGTGACTATGGCTACACCTTC. Encoded protein: CASSIRGRDYGYTF.

The chain combines TRBV28 with TRBJ2-7; D is perhaps TRBD2 (5 bases). V was cut by 0 bases and J by 3 bases, with 15 bases left in between. The germline CDR1 and CDR2 sequences are MDHEN and SYDVKM. CDR3 length: 16 residues. CDR3 protein: CASSLWRLGSGYEQYF. The DNA of the CDR3 is TGTGCCAGCAGTTTATGGAGGTTGGGGAGTGGCTACGAGCAGTACTTC.

The chain combines TRBV2 with TRBJ2-3, with TRBD2 identical over 12 bases. The CDR3 has 17 amino acids. After removal of 3 bases from V and 4 bases from J, the junction contained 8 bases not matched to a gene. The germline CDR1 and CDR2 sequences are SNHLY and FYNNEI. In DNA form, the CDR3 reads TGTGCCAGCAGTGAGGAGTGGACTAGCGGGGACGCAGATACGCAGTATTTT. This codes for CASSEEWTSGDADTQYF.

With respect to this clonotype: One end of the junction does not line up with germline, which may come from a read error. J is TRBJ2-3 and V is TRBV6-6; no definite D call. The CDR3 length is 14 residues. Germline CDR1 reads MNHNY; CDR2 reads SVGAGI (reference sequence). DNA for the CDR3: TGTGCCGGCAGCCCGGTTCGGGCGGTAGATACGCAGTATTTT. Its translation: CAGSPVRAVDTQYF.

J is TRBJ2-5 and V is TRBV20-1, with TRBD1 as a possible D gene (6 bases). The CDR3 runs to 15 residues. Trimming shortened V by 6 bases and J by 1 base, and 18 bases separated the two germline ends. CDR1 is DFQATT, CDR2 SNEGSKA, per germline (reference sequence). The CDR3 is CSARLGLGGQETQYF. The CDR3 DNA reads as TGCAGTGCGAGATTGGGGCTAGGGGGCCAAGAGACCCAGTACTTC.

This clonotype was found a few times. The chain employs TRBV3-1 and TRBJ2-1, with D possibly being TRBD1 or TRBD2 (5 bases each). The germline V and J ends were trimmed by 4 bases and 4 bases, with 17 bases remaining between them. The germline gives CDR1 LGHDT, CDR2 YNNKEL (reference sequence). The CDR3 covers 16 residues. The DNA for the CDR3 is TGTGCCAGCAGCCCCCCCCCGGGACGGTCATACAATGAGCAGTTCTTC. Translation gives CASSPPPGRSYNEQFF.

This clonotype was seen a few times. CDR3 sequence: CASSPWPSYEQYF. The CDR3 bases are TGTGCCAGCAGTCCTTGGCCCTCCTACGAGCAGTACTTC. This chain joins TRBV5-6 and TRBJ2-7; D uncertain. This CDR3 comprises 13 residues. Germline loops: CDR1 SGHDT, CDR2 YYEEEE. V was clipped by 5 bases and J by 0 bases, with 9 bases between them.

Regarding this clonotype: The junction departs from germline at one end; a sequencing error may be responsible. The chain combines TRBV6-2 or TRBV6-3 with TRBJ2-1; 7 bases are shared with TRBD2. CDR3 length equals 14 residues. CDR1 is MNHEY, CDR2 SVGEGT, per germline. For the CDR3, the DNA is TGTGCCAGCAGGGGCGGGAGCTCCTACAATGAGCGGTTCTTC. Encoded protein: CASRGGSSYNERFF.